This T cell receptor beta chain was recovered during a study of T-cell memory formation after mild COVID-19. Whole-study results and caveats: Contracting CD4+ clones sat mainly in CM and EM; CD8+ in EMRA. The study found balanced CD4/CD8 in clones contracting day 15 to 85 and a CD4+ lean in later expanders.

TCRdb re-derived calls from the 5' RACE reads in MiXCR, one entry per CDR3 protein. The sample has roughly 340,000 distinct CDR3 sequences, around 20% seen once. This clonotype occurred a few times. Its antigen is unidentified. In germline, CDR1 is SGHTA, CDR2 FQGNSA. The CDR3 totals 15 residues. Trimming left V 1 base short and J 1 base short, with 10 bases between. The TCR comes from a man aged 18-30 years who had mild COVID-19 (a few samples of this study predate the infection). Cell type and time point are not known. The sample taken for sequencing was PBMCs or a T cell subset sorted from them (not recorded which). The rearrangement uses TRBV7-2 and TRBJ2-5, with D possibly TRBD1 on 5 matching bases. The CDR3 reads CASSLGARGQETQYF. The CDR3 nucleotides read TGTGCCAGCAGCTTAGGTGCTAGGGGCCAAGAGACCCAGTACTTC.